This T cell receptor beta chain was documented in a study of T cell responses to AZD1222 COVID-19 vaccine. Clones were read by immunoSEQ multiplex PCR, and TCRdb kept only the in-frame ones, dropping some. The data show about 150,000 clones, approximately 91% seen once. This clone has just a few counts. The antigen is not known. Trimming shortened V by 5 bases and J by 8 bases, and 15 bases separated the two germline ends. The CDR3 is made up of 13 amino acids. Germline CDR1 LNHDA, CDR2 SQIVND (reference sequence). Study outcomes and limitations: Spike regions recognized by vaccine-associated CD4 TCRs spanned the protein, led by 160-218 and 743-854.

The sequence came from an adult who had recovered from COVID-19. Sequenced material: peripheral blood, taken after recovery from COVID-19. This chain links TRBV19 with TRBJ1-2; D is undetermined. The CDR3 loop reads CASSGTERKGYTF. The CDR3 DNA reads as TGTGCCAGTAGTGGTACAGAGAGGAAAGGCTACACCTTC.